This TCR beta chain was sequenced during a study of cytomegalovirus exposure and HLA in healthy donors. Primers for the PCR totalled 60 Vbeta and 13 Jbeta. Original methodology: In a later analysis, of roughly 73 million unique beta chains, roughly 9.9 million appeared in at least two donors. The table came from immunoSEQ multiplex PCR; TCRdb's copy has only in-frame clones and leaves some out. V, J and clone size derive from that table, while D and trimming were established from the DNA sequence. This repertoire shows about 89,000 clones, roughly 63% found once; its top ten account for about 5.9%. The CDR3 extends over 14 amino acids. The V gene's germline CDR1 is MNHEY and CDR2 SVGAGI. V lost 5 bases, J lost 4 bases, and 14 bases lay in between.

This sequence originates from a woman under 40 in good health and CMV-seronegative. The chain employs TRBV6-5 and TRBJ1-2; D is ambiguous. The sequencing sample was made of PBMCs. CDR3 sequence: CASSVRALGYGYTF. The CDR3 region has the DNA TGTGCCAGCAGTGTACGTGCCCTCGGCTATGGCTACACCTTC.